The rows below give T cell receptor beta chains drawn from one sample of a study of cytomegalovirus exposure and HLA in healthy donors. Measured with immunoSEQ multiplex PCR; TCRdb has only the in-frame clones, and not every one. The sample yields 75,000 to 95,000 clones, roughly 70% seen once. The sequenced material came from PBMCs. All receptors derive from a man aged 50 or older in good health and CMV-seronegative. The CDR3 runs from the conserved cysteine through the conserved F or W.

cdr3_aa: CASSPQREGLTGELFF
j_call: TRBJ2-2
v_call: TRBV18
cdr3_length: 16

cdr3_aa: CASSPQGWPGANVLTF
j_call: TRBJ2-6
v_call: TRBV9
cdr3_length: 16

cdr3_aa: CASSPLQGSAEAFF
j_call: TRBJ1-1
v_call: TRBV18
cdr3_length: 14

cdr3_aa: CASSIDYLWGGRLAKNIQYF
j_call: TRBJ2-4
v_call: TRBV19
cdr3_length: 20

cdr3_aa: CASSPIQGAAEKLFF
j_call: TRBJ1-4
v_call: TRBV19
cdr3_length: 15

cdr3_aa: CASSLIPGTGPYEQYF
j_call: TRBJ2-7
v_call: TRBV7-3
cdr3_length: 16

cdr3_aa: CASSLYRGLGQPQHF
j_call: TRBJ1-5
v_call: TRBV27
cdr3_length: 15

cdr3_aa: CASSDTRPIPLRAFF
j_call: TRBJ1-1
v_call: TRBV6-4
cdr3_length: 15

cdr3_aa: CASSFQGRDTEAFF
j_call: TRBJ1-1
v_call: TRBV5-1
cdr3_length: 14

cdr3_aa: CASRQATSFYLTGELFF
j_call: TRBJ2-2
v_call: TRBV4-3
cdr3_length: 17

cdr3_aa: CASSYSSGANVLTF
j_call: TRBJ2-6
v_call: TRBV7-2
cdr3_length: 14

cdr3_aa: CASSQYHGQGVNIQYF
j_call: TRBJ2-4
v_call: TRBV4-1
cdr3_length: 16